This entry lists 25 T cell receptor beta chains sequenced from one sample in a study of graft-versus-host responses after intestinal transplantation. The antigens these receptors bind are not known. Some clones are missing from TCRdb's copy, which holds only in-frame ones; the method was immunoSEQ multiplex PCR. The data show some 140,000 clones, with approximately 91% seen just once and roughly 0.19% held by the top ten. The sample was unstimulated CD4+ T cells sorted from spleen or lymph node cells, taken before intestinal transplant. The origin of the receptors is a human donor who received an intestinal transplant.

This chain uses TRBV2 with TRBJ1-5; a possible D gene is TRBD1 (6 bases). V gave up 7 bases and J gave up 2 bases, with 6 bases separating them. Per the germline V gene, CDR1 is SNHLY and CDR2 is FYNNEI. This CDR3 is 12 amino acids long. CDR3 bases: TGTGCCAGCAAGGGGGGCAATCAGCCCCAGCATTTT. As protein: CASKGGNQPQHF. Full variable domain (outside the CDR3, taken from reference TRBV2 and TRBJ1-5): EPEVTQTPSHQVTQMGQEVILRCVPISNHLYFYWYRQILGQKVEFLVSFYNNEISEKSEIFDDQFSVERPDGSNFTLKIRSTKLEDSAMYFCASKGGNQPQHFGDGTRLSIL.

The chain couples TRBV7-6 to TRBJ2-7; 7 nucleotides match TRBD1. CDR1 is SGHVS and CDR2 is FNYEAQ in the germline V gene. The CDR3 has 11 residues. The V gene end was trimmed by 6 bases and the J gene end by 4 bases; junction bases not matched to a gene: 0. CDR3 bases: TGTGCCAGCAGGACAGGGTACGAGCAGTACTTC. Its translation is CASRTGYEQYF.

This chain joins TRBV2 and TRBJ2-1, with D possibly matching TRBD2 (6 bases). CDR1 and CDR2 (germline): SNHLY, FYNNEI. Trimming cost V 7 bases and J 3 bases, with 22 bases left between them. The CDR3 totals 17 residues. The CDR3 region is CASILTPGSLDYNEQFF. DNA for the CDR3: TGTGCCAGCATTTTAACTCCCGGGAGCCTAGACTACAATGAGCAGTTCTTC.

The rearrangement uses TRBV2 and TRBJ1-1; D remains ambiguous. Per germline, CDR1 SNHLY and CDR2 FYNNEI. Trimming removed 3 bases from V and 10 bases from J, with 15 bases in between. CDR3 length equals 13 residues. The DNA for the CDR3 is TGTGCCAGCAGTGAGCTTCCGATACAACGAGCTTTCTTT. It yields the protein CASSELPIQRAFF.

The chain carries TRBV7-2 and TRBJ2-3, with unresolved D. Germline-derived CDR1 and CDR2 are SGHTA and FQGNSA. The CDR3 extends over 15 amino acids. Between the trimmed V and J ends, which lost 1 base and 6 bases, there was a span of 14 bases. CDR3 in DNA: TGTGCCAGCAGCTTAGTCCCGGACCTGTCGGATACGCAGTATTTT. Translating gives CASSLVPDLSDTQYF. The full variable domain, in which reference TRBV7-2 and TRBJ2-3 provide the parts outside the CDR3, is GAGVSQSPSNKVTEKGKDVELRCDPISGHTALYWYRQSLGQGLEFLIYFQGNSAPDKSGLPSDRFSAERTGGSVSTLTIQRTQQEDSAVYLCASSLVPDLSDTQYFGPGTRLTVL.

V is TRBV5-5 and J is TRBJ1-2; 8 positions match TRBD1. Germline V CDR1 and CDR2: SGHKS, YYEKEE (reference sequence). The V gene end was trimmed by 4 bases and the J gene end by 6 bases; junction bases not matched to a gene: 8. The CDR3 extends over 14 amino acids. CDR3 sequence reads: CASSRTGPRDGYTF. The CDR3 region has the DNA TGTGCCAGCAGCCGGACAGGGCCGCGGGATGGCTACACCTTC.

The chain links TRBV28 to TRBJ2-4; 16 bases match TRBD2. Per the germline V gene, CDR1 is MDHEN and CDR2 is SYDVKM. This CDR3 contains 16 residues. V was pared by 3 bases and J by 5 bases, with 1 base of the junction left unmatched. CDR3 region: CASSLGLAGGQNIQYF. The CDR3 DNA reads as TGTGCCAGCAGTTTGGGACTAGCGGGAGGGCAAAACATTCAGTACTTC.

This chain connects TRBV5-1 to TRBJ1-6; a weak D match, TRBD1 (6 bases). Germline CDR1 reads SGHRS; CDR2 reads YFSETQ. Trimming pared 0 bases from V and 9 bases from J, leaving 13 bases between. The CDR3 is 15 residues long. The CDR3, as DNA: TGCGCCAGCAGCTTGGCCTGGGGGGGGCTTTCACCCCTCCACTTT. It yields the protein CASSLAWGGLSPLHF.

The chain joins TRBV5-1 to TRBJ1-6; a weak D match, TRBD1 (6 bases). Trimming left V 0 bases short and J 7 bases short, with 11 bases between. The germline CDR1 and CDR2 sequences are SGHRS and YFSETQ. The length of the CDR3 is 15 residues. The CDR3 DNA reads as TGCGCCAGCAGCTTGGAGGGGGAGGGCAATTCACCCCTCCACTTT. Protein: CASSLEGEGNSPLHF.

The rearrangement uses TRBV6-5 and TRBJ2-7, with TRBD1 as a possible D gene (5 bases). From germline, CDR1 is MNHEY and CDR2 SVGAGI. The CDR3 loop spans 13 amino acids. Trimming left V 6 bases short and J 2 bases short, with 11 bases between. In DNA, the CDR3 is TGTGCCAGCAGATCCGACAGCACCTACGAGCAGTACTTC. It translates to CASRSDSTYEQYF.

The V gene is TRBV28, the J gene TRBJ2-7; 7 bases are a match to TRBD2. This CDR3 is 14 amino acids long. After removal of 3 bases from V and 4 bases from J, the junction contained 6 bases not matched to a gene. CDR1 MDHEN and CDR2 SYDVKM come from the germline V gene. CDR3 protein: CASSFAGARYEQYF. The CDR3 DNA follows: TGTGCCAGCAGTTTCGCGGGAGCGAGATACGAGCAGTACTTC. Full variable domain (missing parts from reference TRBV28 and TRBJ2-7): DVKVTQSSRYLVKRTGEKVFLECVQDMDHENMFWYRQDPGLGLRLIYFSYDVKMKEKGDIPEGYSVSREKKERFSLILESASTNQTSMYLCASSFAGARYEQYFGPGTRLTVT.

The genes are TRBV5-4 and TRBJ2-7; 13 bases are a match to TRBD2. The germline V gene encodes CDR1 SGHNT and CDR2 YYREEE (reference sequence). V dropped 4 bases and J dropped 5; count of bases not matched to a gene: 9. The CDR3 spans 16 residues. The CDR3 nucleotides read TGTGCCAGCAGCCTTAAACTAGCGGGAGGGCCGGACGAGCAGTACTTC. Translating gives CASSLKLAGGPDEQYF.

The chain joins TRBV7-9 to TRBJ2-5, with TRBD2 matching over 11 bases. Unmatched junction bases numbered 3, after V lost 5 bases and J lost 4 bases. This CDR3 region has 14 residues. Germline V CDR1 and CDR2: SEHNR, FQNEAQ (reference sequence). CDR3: CASSPGLAVETQYF. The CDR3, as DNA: TGTGCCAGCAGCCCGGGACTAGCGGTAGAGACCCAGTACTTC. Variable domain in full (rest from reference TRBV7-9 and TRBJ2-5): DTGVSQNPRHKITKRGQNVTFRCDPISEHNRLYWYRQTLGQGPEFLTYFQNEAQLEKSRLLSDRFSAERPKGSFSTLEIQRTEQGDSAMYLCASSPGLAVETQYFGPGTRLLVL.

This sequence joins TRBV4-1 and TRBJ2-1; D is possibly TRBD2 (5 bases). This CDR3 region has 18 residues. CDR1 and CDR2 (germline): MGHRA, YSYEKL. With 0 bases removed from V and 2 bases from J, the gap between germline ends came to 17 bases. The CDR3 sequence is CASSQDYEAAQAYNEQFF. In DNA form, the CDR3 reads TGCGCCAGCAGCCAAGATTACGAAGCGGCCCAGGCCTACAATGAGCAGTTCTTC.

DNA of the CDR3: TGTGCCAGTAGTAAGGACAAGGGGGTGACTAACTATGGCTACACCTTC. Residues: CASSKDKGVTNYGYTF. The rearrangement links TRBV19 to TRBJ1-2; D possibly corresponds to TRBD1 (6 bases). The CDR3 is 16 residues long. The germline V gene has CDR1 LNHDA and CDR2 SQIVND (reference sequence). Trimming took 4 bases from V and 0 from J, leaving 15 bases between them.

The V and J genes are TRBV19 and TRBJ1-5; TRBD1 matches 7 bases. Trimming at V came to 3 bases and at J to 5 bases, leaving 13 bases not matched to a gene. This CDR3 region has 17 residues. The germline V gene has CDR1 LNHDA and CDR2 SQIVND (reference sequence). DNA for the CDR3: TGTGCCAGTAGTATGTCCGGACAGGAGGCAGTTTATCAGCCCCAGCATTTT. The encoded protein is CASSMSGQEAVYQPQHF.

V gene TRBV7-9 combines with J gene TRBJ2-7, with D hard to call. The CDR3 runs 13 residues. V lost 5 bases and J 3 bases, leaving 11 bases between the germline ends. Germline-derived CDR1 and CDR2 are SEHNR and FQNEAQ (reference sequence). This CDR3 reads CASSAGPFYEQYF. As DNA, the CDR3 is TGTGCCAGCAGCGCTGGACCGTTCTACGAGCAGTACTTC.

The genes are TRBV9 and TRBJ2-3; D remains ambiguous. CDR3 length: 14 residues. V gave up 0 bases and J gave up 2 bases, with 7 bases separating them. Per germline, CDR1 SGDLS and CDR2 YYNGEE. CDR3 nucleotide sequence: TGTGCCAGCAGCGTAGCCGCATTCACAGATACGCAGTATTTT. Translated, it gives CASSVAAFTDTQYF.

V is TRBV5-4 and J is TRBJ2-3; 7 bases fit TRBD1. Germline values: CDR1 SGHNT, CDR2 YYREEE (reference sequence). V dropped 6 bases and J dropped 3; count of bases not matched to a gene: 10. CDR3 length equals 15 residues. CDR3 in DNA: TGTGCCAGCACCAATGGACAGGTCGTGACAGATACGCAGTATTTT. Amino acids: CASTNGQVVTDTQYF.

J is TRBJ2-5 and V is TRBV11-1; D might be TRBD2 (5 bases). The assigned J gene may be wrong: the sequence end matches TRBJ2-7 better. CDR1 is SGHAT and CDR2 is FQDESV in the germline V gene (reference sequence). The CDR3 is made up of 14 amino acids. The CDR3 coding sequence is TGTGCCAGCAGCTTAGGGACTTATCCCTACGAGCAGTACTTC. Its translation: CASSLGTYPYEQYF.

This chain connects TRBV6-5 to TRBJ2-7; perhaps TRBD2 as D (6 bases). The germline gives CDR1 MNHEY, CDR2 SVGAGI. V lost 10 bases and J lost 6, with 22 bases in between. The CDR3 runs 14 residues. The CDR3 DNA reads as TGTGCCACTCAAAACGGAGGGGTTGCGGGCGAGCAGTACTTC. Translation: CATQNGGVAGEQYF.

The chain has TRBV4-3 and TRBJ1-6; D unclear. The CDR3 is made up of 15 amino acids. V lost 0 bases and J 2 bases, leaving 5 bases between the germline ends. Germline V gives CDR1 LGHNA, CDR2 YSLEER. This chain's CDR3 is CASSQDRPYNSPLHF. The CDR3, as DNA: TGCGCCAGCAGCCAAGATAGACCCTATAATTCACCCCTCCACTTT.

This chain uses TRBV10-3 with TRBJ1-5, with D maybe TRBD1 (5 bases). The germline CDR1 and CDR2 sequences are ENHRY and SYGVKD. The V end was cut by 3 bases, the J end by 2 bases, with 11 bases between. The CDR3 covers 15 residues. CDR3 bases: TGTGCCATCAGTGATCCGGGGGACGGCAATCAGCCCCAGCATTTT. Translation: CAISDPGDGNQPQHF.

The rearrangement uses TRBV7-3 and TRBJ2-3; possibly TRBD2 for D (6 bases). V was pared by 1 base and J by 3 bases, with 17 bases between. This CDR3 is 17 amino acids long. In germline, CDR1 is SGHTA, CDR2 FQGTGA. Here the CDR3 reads CASSLIRGGVMTDTQYF. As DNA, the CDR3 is TGTGCCAGCAGCTTAATTCGGGGCGGGGTCATGACAGATACGCAGTATTTT.

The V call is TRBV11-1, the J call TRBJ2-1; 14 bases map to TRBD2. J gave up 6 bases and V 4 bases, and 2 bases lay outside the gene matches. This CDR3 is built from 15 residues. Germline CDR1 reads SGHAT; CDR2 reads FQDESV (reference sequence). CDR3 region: CASSWGLAGANEQFF. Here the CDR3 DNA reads TGTGCCAGCAGCTGGGGACTAGCGGGAGCCAATGAGCAGTTCTTC.